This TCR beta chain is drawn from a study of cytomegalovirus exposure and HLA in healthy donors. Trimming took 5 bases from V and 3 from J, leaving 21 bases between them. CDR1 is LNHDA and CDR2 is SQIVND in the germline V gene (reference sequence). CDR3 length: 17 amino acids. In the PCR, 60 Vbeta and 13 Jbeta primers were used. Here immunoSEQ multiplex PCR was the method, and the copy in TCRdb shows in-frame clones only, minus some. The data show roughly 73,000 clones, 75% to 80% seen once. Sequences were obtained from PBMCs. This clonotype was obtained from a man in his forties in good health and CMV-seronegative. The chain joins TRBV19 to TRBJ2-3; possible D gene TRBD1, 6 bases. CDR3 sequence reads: CASSPGHWGLSTDTQYF. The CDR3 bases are TGTGCCAGTAGTCCGGGACACTGGGGCTTAAGTACAGATACGCAGTATTTT.